The rows below give T cell receptor beta chains drawn from one sample of a study of OX40 agonist ivuxolimab in advanced cancers. Clones were sequenced by immunoSEQ multiplex PCR, and TCRdb holds only the in-frame ones, with some missing. Of tens of thousands of clones listed, roughly four fifths are singletons. Sequencing was performed on CD4+ or CD8+ T cells sorted from blood, taken in a trial of the OX40 agonist ivuxolimab. Every receptor here comes from an adult with an advanced solid tumor such as melanoma, head and neck, liver or kidney cancer. CDR3s include the opening cysteine and the closing phenylalanine or tryptophan. D genes are given only for firm matches. Where a row states a size, it is once, few, many or the class of an expanded clone; other rows omit it.

d_call	clone_size	v_call	j_call	cdr3_nt	cdr3_aa
NA	once	TRBV6-4	TRBJ1-1	TGTGCCAGCAGCCCACAGGGAGCAAACACTGAAGCTTTCTTT	CASSPQGANTEAFF
NA	NA	TRBV6-5	TRBJ2-7	TGTGCCAGCAGTTACTCTGGTGACCTGACCTACGAGCAGTACTTC	CASSYSGDLTYEQYF
NA	NA	TRBV14	TRBJ2-3	TGTGCCAGCAGCCAATCAGACAGGGGAGGGCTAGATACGCAGTATTTT	CASSQSDRGGLDTQYF
NA	NA	TRBV5-6	TRBJ1-3	TGTGCCAGCAGCCTACAGACAGGACTGGCGGGGGGAAACACCATATATTTT	CASSLQTGLAGGNTIYF
NA	once	TRBV11-2	TRBJ2-5	TGTGCCAGCAGCTCCCAGACACCTCAAGAGACCCAGTACTTC	CASSSQTPQETQYF
TRBD1	NA	TRBV19	TRBJ2-7	TGTGCCAGTAGGCCCAGGACAGGCTCCTACGAGCAGTACTTC	CASRPRTGSYEQYF
NA	NA	TRBV6-5	TRBJ1-1	TGTGCCAGCAGCCGACAGGATTTGAACACTGAAGCTTTCTTT	CASSRQDLNTEAFF
TRBD2	once	TRBV10-2	TRBJ2-7	TGCGCCAGCAGTGAGACGTCTAGCGGGGGTTCGCTGTACTTC	CASSETSSGGSLYF
NA	once	TRBV5-1	TRBJ2-3	TGCGCCAGCAGCTTAGGACACAACACAGATACGCAGTATTTT	CASSLGHNTDTQYF
TRBD2	NA	TRBV5-1	TRBJ2-7	TGCGCCAGCAGCGTGACTAGCGGGGCTTACGAGCAGTACTTC	CASSVTSGAYEQYF
TRBD1	NA	TRBV28	TRBJ1-1	TGTGCCAGCAGTCCCACTTTGAGGGGGCGAACTGAAGCTTTCTTT	CASSPTLRGRTEAFF
NA	NA	TRBV2	TRBJ2-1	TGTGCCAGCAGTGAGGGGCTAGCTCTTGGGAATGAGCAGTTCTTC	CASSEGLALGNEQFF
TRBD1	once	TRBV6-5	TRBJ1-5	TGTGCCAGCAGTCGGACAGGGGTCGATCAGCCCCAGCATTTT	CASSRTGVDQPQHF
TRBD2	NA	TRBV7-9	TRBJ2-7	TGTGCCAGCAGCCGAACCGGGACTAGCTACGAGCAGTACTTC	CASSRTGTSYEQYF
NA	NA	TRBV7-2	TRBJ2-3	TGTGCCAGCAGGAGCTCGGGGTCAGATACGCAGTATTTT	CASRSSGSDTQYF
NA	NA	TRBV6-5	TRBJ1-1	TGTGCCAGCATAGCCGCAACGGGCACTGAAGCTTTCTTT	CASIAATGTEAFF
NA	once	TRBV5-1	TRBJ2-1	TGCGCCAGCAGCTTGCTGACCAATGAGCAGTTCTTC	CASSLLTNEQFF
NA	few	TRBV10-3	TRBJ2-5	TGTGCCATCAGTCAGGATTTCCAAGAGACCCAGTACTTC	CAISQDFQETQYF
NA	NA	TRBV6-1	TRBJ1-2	TGTGCCAGCAGTGAACTAACAGGGTCTGGCTACACCTTC	CASSELTGSGYTF
TRBD2	few	TRBV5-1	TRBJ2-1	TGCGCCAGCAGCCTCGGGACTAGCGGGGGGGTTCACAATGAGCAGTTCTTC	CASSLGTSGGVHNEQFF
TRBD2	NA	TRBV29-1	TRBJ2-3	TGCAGCGCAGGACTAGCGGGGGAAAATACGCAGTATTTT	CSAGLAGENTQYF
TRBD2	NA	TRBV7-9	TRBJ2-1	TGTGCCAGCAGCGTACTAGCGGGGGACGTCAATGAGCAGTTCTTC	CASSVLAGDVNEQFF
NA	NA	TRBV6-1	TRBJ1-1	TGTGCCAGCAGTGAATTGGAGGGGTTAGGGTCCGGCACTGAAGCTTTCTTT	CASSELEGLGSGTEAFF
NA	NA	TRBV5-1	TRBJ2-3	TGCGCCAGCAGCTTCGGGATTACGGGCAGCCCGAGCACAGATACGCAGTATTTT	CASSFGITGSPSTDTQYF
TRBD1	NA	TRBV5-1	TRBJ1-6	TGCGCCAGCAGTGGACAGGGAGGATCACCCCTCCACTTT	CASSGQGGSPLHF
NA	NA	TRBV5-5	TRBJ1-2	TGTGCCAGCAGCTCGGAAGTCACTAACTATGGCTACACCTTC	CASSSEVTNYGYTF
NA	few	TRBV7-2	TRBJ1-3	TGTGCCAGCAGCTTAGCAGGATTGAGGGACACCATATATTTT	CASSLAGLRDTIYF
NA	NA	TRBV6-7	TRBJ2-3	TGTGCCAGCAGCTACCAACGGGGGGCCCGGGGGGGCACAGATACGCAGTATTTT	CASSYQRGARGGTDTQYF
TRBD1	NA	TRBV2	TRBJ1-1	TGTGCCAGCAGCGAGACAGGGATTGAAGCTTTCTTT	CASSETGIEAFF
TRBD2	few	TRBV4-2	TRBJ2-7	TGTGCCAGCAGCCAAGAGAGGCTAGCGGACTACGAGCAGTACTTC	CASSQERLADYEQYF
TRBD1	NA	TRBV7-8	TRBJ2-6	TGTGCCAGCAGCCCGGACAGGGCAGGTGCCAACGTCCTGACTTTC	CASSPDRAGANVLTF
TRBD2	once	TRBV6-5	TRBJ2-1	TGTGCCAGCAGTTACTCTTCTAGCGGGGGCTACAATGAGCAGTTCTTC	CASSYSSSGGYNEQFF
NA	NA	TRBV7-9	TRBJ2-7	TGTGCCAGCAACGACCGAGGGGGTTACGGCGAGCAGTACTTC	CASNDRGGYGEQYF
NA	NA	TRBV6-6	TRBJ1-6	TGTGCCAGCAGTTACACCGGGACATCCGATTCACCCCTCCACTTT	CASSYTGTSDSPLHF
NA	NA	TRBV28	TRBJ1-6	TGTGCCAGCAGTTTTCGGACAGCCTATAATTCACCCCTCCACTTT	CASSFRTAYNSPLHF
NA	NA	TRBV7-7	TRBJ2-7	TGTGCCAGCAGCTTAGGGAGGGGAGGACCCTGCGAGCAGTACTTC	CASSLGRGGPCEQYF
NA	NA	TRBV6-1	TRBJ1-2	TGTGCCAGCAGTGAGGGCAGGGTGCATGGCTACACCTTC	CASSEGRVHGYTF